This T cell receptor (beta chain) is drawn from a study of monozygotic twins with inflammatory bowel disease. Germline values: CDR1 SGHTA, CDR2 FQGNSA. CDR3 length: 14 amino acids. After re-calling the 5' RACE reads, TCRdb lists one entry per CDR3 protein, DNA absent. Recorded for this sample: a few hundred thousand distinct CDR3 sequences. This TCR came from a human donor with ulcerative colitis or Crohn's disease, or a healthy co-twin of an affected twin (not recorded which). The sequencing input was blood. This rearrangement joins TRBV7-2 to TRBJ2-3; absent DNA, TCRdb's TRBD1 call cannot be checked. The chain's CDR3 is CASSLSGGAATQYF.